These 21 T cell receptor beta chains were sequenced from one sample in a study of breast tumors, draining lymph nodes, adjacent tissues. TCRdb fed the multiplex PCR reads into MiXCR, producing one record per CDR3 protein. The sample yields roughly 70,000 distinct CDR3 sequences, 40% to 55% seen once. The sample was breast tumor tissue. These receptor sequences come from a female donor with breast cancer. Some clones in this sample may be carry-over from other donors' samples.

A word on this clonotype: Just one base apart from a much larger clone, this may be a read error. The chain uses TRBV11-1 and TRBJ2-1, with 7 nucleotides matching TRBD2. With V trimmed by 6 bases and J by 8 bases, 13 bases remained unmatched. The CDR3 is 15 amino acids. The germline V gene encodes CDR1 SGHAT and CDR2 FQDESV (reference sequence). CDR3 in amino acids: CASSPSGTSKDEQFF. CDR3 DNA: TGTGCCAGCAGTCCAAGCGGGACGTCAAAGGATGAGCAGTTCTTC.

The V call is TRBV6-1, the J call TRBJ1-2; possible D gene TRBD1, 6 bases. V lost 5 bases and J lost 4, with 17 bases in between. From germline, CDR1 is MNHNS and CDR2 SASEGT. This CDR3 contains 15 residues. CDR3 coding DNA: TGTGCCAGCAGTCAACTGGGACATGCTGCCTATGGCTACACCTTC. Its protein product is CASSQLGHAAYGYTF.

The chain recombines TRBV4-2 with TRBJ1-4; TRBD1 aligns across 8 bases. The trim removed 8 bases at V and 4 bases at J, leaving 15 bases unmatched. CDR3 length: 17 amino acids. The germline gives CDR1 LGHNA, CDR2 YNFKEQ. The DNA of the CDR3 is TGTGCCAGCGGCCCGGGACAGGTGCGCCTCTTTAATGAAAAACTGTTTTTT. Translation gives CASGPGQVRLFNEKLFF.

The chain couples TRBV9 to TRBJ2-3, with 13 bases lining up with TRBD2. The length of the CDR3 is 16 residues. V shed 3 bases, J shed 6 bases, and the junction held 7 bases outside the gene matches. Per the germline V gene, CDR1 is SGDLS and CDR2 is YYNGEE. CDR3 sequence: CASSATSGGARDTQYF. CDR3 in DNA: TGTGCCAGCAGCGCAACTAGCGGGGGGGCTAGGGATACGCAGTATTTT.

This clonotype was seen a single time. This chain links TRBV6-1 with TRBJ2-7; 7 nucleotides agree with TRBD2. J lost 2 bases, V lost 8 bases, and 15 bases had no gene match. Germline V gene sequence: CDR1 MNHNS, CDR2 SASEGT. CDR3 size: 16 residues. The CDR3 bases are TGTGCCAGCCGTATCTGGGGGGGAGGGGAGGCCTACGAGCAGTACTTC. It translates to CASRIWGGGEAYEQYF.

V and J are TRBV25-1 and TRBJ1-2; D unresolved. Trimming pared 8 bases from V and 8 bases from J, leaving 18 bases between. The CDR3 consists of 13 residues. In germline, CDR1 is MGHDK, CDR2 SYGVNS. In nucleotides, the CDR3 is TGTGCCAGCGGCCAGGTGTCAAGTGGCGGCTACACCTTC. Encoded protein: CASGQVSSGGYTF.

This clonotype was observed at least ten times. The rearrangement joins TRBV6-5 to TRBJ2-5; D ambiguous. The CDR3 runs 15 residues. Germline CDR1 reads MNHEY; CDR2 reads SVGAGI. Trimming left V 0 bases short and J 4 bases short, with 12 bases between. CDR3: CASSYSQYWGETQYF. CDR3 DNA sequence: TGTGCCAGCAGTTACTCGCAGTATTGGGGAGAGACCCAGTACTTC.

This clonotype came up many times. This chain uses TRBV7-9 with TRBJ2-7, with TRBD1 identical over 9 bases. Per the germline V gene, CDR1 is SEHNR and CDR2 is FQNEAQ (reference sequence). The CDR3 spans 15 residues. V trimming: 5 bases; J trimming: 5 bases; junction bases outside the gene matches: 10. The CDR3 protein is CASSGPGQGFHEQYF. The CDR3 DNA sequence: TGTGCCAGCAGCGGCCCGGGACAGGGTTTCCACGAGCAGTACTTC.

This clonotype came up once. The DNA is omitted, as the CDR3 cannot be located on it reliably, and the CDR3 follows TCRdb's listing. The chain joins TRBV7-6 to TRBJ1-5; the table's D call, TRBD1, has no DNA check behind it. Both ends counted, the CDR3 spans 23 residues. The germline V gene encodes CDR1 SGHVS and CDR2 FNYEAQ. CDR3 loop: CASSLGYWDEGIRAVLRAGHQHF.

The CDR3 DNA follows: TGTGCCAGCAGTGACTCGGAGGCGGGGGTCTACAATGAGCAGTTCTTC. Its translation: CASSDSEAGVYNEQFF. The rearrangement links TRBV6-4 to TRBJ2-1; 7 nucleotides line up with TRBD2. This CDR3 region has 16 residues. V was clipped by 0 bases and J by 3 bases; unmatched bases: 5. The germline CDR1 and CDR2 sequences are MRHNA and SNTAGT.

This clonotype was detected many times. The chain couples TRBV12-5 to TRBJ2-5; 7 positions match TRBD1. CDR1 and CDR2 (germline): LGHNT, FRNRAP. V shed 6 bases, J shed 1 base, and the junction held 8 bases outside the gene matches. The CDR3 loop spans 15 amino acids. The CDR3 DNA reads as TGTGCTAGTGGCTTAGGGACAGCCGGCCAAGAGACCCAGTACTTC. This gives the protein CASGLGTAGQETQYF.

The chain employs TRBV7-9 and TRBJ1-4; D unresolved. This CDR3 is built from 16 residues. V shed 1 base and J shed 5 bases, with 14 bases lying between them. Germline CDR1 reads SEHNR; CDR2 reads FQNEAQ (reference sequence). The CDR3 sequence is CASSLGASGSNEKLFF. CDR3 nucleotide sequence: TGTGCCAGCAGCTTAGGAGCCTCAGGTTCCAATGAAAAACTGTTTTTT.

The CDR3 reads CASSSHKTGVREKLFF. The CDR3, as DNA: TGTGCCAGCAGTTCCCACAAGACTGGGGTACGAGAAAAACTGTTTTTT. This rearrangement joins TRBV6-4 to TRBJ1-4, with D hard to call. V was pared by 5 bases and J by 8 bases, with 21 bases between. CDR1 MRHNA and CDR2 SNTAGT come from the germline V gene. The CDR3 length is 16 residues.

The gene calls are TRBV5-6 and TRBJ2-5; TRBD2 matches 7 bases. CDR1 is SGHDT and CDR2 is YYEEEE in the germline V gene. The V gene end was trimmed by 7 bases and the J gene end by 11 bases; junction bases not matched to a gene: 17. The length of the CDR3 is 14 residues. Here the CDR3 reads CASGLAVTTDTQYF. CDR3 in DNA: TGTGCCAGCGGCCTAGCGGTTACCACAGATACGCAGTACTTC.

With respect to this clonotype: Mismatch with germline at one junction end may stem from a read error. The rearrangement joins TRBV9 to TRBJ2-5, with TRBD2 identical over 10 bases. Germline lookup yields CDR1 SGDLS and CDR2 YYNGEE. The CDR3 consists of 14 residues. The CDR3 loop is CASSPSGGEETQSF. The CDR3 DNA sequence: TGTGCCAGCAGCCCGAGCGGGGGGGAGGAGACCCAGTCCTTC.

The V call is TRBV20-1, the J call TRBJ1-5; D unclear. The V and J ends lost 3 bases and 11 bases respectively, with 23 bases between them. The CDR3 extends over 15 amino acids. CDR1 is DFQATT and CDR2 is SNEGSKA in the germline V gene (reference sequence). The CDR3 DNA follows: TGCAGTGCTAGGACCCCACTAGCGGGAGACGAGACCCAGCATTTT. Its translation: CSARTPLAGDETQHF.

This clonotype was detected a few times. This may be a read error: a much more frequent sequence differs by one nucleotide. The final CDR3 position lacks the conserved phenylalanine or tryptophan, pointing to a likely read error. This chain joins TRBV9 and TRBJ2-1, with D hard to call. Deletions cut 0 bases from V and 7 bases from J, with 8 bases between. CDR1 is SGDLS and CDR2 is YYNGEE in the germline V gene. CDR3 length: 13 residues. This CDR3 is CASSVVTSNEQFS. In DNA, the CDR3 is TGTGCCAGCAGCGTAGTAACGTCAAATGAGCAGTTCTCC.

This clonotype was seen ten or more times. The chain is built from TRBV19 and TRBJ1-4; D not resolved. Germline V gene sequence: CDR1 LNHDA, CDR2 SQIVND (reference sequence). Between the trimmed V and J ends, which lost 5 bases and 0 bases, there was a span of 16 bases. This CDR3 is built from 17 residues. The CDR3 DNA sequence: TGTGCCAGTAGTCATACCAGTAGGTGGGCAACTAATGAAAAACTGTTTTTT. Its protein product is CASSHTSRWATNEKLFF.

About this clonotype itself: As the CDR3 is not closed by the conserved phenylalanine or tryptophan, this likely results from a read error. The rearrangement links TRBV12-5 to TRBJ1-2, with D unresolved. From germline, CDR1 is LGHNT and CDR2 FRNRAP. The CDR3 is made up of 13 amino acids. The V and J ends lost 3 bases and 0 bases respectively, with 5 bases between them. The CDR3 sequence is CASGFSTNYGYTL. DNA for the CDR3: TGTGCTAGTGGTTTCAGTACTAACTATGGCTACACCCTC.

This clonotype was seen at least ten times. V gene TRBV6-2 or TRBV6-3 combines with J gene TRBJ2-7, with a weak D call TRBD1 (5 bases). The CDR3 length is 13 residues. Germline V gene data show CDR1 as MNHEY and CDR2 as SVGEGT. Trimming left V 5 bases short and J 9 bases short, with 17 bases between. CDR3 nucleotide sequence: TGTGCCAGCAGTCCAAGGACATTTAGCAGGCAGTACTTC. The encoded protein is CASSPRTFSRQYF.

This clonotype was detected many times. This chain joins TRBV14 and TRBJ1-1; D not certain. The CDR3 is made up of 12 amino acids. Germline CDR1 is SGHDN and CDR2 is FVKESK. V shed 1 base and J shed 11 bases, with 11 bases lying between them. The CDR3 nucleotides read TGTGCCAGCAGCCAAGGGGATAGAGTGGCTTTCTTT. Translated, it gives CASSQGDRVAFF.